What follows are 12 T cell receptor beta chains derived from one specimen sequenced in a study of T cell repertoires in ileal Crohn's disease. Time point meaning: inflamed ileum from the surgical specimen. The assay was immunoSEQ multiplex PCR, and TCRdb's table has in-frame clones only and misses some. This table has 16,000 or so clones, 92% appearing once. Input material: ileal tissue. Every receptor here comes from an adult with Crohn's disease.

The chain combines TRBV28 with TRBJ1-3; TRBD1 is a possible D gene (5 bases). The CDR3 runs to 22 residues. The germline V and J ends were trimmed by 4 bases and 0 bases, with 31 bases remaining between them. Germline V CDR1 and CDR2: MDHEN, SYDVKM. The CDR3 protein is CASSSGMTPGLLPSGSGNTIYF. CDR3 in DNA: TGTGCCAGCAGTTCTGGAATGACTCCGGGACTTTTACCTTCCGGCTCTGGAAACACCATATATTTT.

V is TRBV15 and J is TRBJ1-1; D perhaps matches TRBD1 (6 bases). The CDR3 loop spans 15 amino acids. The ends were cut back, 5 bases at V and 5 bases at J, with 18 bases in the middle. Germline assignment: CDR1 LNHNV and CDR2 YYDKDF (reference sequence). CDR3 coding DNA: TGTGCCACCAGCCTCCCTGTTAGGGGGAATACTGAAGCTTTCTTT. It codes for CATSLPVRGNTEAFF.

The gene calls are TRBV5-1 and TRBJ2-3; 7 positions match TRBD2. The CDR3 has 16 residues. CDR1 and CDR2 (germline): SGHRS, YFSETQ. Trimming at V came to 2 bases and at J to 10 bases, leaving 16 bases not matched to a gene. The DNA for the CDR3 is TGCGCCAGCAGCTTTGGGACTAACCGATTTTTATTCGCGCAGTATTTT. It is translated as CASSFGTNRFLFAQYF.

The chain carries TRBV28 and TRBJ2-7; D is undetermined. Germline V gene sequence: CDR1 MDHEN, CDR2 SYDVKM. The CDR3 spans 12 residues. V was shortened by 5 bases and J by 5 bases, with 10 bases between the two germline ends. CDR3 sequence: CASSHGLDEQYF. In DNA form, the CDR3 reads TGTGCCAGCAGTCACGGATTAGACGAGCAGTACTTC.

The chain joins TRBV5-5 to TRBJ2-7; tentatively, D is TRBD1 (6 bases). The CDR3 has 15 residues. V lost 2 bases and J lost 4, with 16 bases in between. Looked up from germline, CDR1 is SGHKS and CDR2 is YYEKEE (reference sequence). CDR3 region: CASSFGQGPAYEQYF. The CDR3 nucleotides read TGTGCCAGCAGCTTCGGTCAGGGGCCAGCTTACGAGCAGTACTTC.

The chain recombines TRBV30 with TRBJ2-7; 9 bases map to TRBD1. Losses at the gene ends were 4 bases for V and 5 bases for J; bases not matched to a gene: 12. The germline CDR1 and CDR2 sequences are GTSNPN and SVGIG (reference sequence). The CDR3 has 15 amino acids. The CDR3 sequence: CAWIQAGTGSNEQYF. CDR3 DNA sequence: TGTGCCTGGATCCAAGCCGGGACAGGGTCCAACGAGCAGTACTTC.

The chain has TRBV6-5 and TRBJ1-4, with D possibly TRBD1 on 5 matching bases. V was trimmed by 10 bases and J by 0 bases, leaving 15 bases between them. CDR1 is MNHEY and CDR2 is SVGAGI in the germline V gene. The CDR3 is 15 amino acids. The CDR3 protein is CATSLQGATNEKLFF. CDR3 bases: TGTGCCACGTCATTGCAGGGTGCAACTAATGAAAAACTGTTTTTT.

The chain joins TRBV6-6 to TRBJ2-3; 8 nucleotides agree with TRBD2. Germline V gives CDR1 MNHNY, CDR2 SVGAGI (reference sequence). The V and J ends lost 10 bases and 3 bases, in that order; junction bases with no gene match: 9. This CDR3 spans 14 amino acids. The CDR3 here is CATSRGGKTDTQYF. Here the CDR3 DNA reads TGTGCCACATCCCGGGGGGGCAAAACAGATACGCAGTATTTT.

The V gene is TRBV25-1, the J gene TRBJ2-5, with D possibly TRBD2 on 6 matching bases. V was clipped by 8 bases and J by 1 base, with 14 bases between them. Germline V gene data show CDR1 as MGHDK and CDR2 as SYGVNS. This CDR3 comprises 14 residues. The CDR3 reads CASGVEEGQETQYF. The CDR3 DNA reads TGTGCCAGCGGGGTCGAGGAGGGCCAAGAGACCCAGTACTTC. The full variable domain, its missing parts supplied by reference TRBV25-1 and TRBJ2-5, is EADIYQTPRYLVIGTGKKITLECSQTMGHDKMYWYQQDPGMELHLIHYSYGVNSTEKGDLSSESTVSRIRTEHFPLTLESARPSHTSQYLCASGVEEGQETQYFGPGTRLLVL.

The chain couples TRBV27 to TRBJ1-5; 7 bases are a match to TRBD1. Germline CDR1 is MNHEY and CDR2 is SMNVEV (reference sequence). V shed 6 bases, J shed 4 bases, and the junction held 9 bases outside the gene matches. The CDR3 has 15 amino acids. CDR3 in amino acids: CASSPGQRPNQPQHF. The CDR3 nucleotides are TGTGCCAGCAGCCCGGGACAGAGGCCTAATCAGCCCCAGCATTTT.

The chain employs TRBV6-6 and TRBJ1-4, with 8 bases identical to TRBD1. The CDR3 loop spans 14 amino acids. J was trimmed by 8 bases and V by 7 bases; bases with no gene match: 9. The V gene's germline CDR1 is MNHNY and CDR2 SVGAGI (reference sequence). The CDR3 DNA reads as TGTGCCAGCACCATGGACAGGGAAGACGAAAAACTGTTTTTT. It is translated as CASTMDREDEKLFF.

The chain combines TRBV7-3 with TRBJ1-1; possibly TRBD1 for D (5 bases). Trimming pared 4 bases from V and 4 bases from J, leaving 13 bases between. The CDR3 sequence is 14 residues long. Per the germline V gene, CDR1 is SGHTA and CDR2 is FQGTGA. CDR3 in DNA: TGTGCCAGCAGCTCATCCGGGGGGGTCACTGAAGCTTTCTTT. As protein: CASSSSGGVTEAFF.